This T cell receptor (beta chain) was obtained from a study of blood T cell repertoires in COVID-19. Between the trimmed V and J ends, which lost 7 bases and 2 bases, there was a span of 8 bases. The CDR3 runs 12 residues. Germline CDR1 and CDR2: MNHEY and SVGAGI. Clones were read by immunoSEQ multiplex PCR, and TCRdb kept only the in-frame ones, dropping some. The sample consists of 20,000 to 25,000 clones, about 90% of them appearing once. The clonotype was recovered from a human donor in a cohort sampled during active COVID-19. The sample was peripheral blood. The rearrangement joins TRBV6-5 to TRBJ1-1; D perhaps matches TRBD1 (5 bases). CDR3 DNA: TGTGCCAGCAATAGGGGTAACACTGAAGCTTTCTTT. It yields the protein CASNRGNTEAFF.